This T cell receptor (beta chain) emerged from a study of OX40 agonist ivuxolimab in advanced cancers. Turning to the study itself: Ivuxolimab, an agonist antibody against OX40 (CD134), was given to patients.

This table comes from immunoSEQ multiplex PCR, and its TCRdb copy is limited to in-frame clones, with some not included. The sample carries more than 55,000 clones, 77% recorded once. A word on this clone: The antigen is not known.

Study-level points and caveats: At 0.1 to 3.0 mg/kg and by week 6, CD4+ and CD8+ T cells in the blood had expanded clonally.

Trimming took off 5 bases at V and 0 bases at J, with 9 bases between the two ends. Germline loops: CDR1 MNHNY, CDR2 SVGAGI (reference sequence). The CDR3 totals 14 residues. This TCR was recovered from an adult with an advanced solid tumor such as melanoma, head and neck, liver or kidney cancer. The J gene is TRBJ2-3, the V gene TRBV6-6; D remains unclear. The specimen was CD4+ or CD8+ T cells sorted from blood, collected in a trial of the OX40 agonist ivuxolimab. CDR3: CASSGRASTDTQYF. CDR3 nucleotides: TGTGCCAGCAGTGGAAGGGCTAGCACAGATACGCAGTATTTT.